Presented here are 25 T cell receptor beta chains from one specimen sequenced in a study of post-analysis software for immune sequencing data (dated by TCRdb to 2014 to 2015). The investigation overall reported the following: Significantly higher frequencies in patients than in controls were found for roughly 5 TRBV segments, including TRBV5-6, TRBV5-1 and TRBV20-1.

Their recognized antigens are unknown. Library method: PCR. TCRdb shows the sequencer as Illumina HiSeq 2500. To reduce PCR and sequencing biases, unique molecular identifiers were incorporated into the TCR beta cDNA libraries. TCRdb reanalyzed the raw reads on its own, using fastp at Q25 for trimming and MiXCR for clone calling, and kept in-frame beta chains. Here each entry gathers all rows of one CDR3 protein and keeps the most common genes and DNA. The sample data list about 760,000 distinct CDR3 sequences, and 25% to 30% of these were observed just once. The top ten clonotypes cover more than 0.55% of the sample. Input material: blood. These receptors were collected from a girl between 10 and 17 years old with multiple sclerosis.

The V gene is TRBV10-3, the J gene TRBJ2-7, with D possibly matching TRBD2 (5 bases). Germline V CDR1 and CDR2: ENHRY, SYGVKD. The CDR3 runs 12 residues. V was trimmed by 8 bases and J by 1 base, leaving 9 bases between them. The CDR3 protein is CAIAAGSYEQYF. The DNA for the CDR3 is TGTGCCATCGCCGCGGGTTCCTACGAGCAGTACTTC.

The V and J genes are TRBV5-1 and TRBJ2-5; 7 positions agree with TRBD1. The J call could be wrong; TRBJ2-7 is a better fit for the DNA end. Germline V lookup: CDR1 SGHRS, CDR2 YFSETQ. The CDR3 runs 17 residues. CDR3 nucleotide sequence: TGCGCCAGCAGCTTAGGGGGCACTACCACCACCTCCTACGAGCAGTACTTC. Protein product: CASSLGGTTTTSYEQYF.

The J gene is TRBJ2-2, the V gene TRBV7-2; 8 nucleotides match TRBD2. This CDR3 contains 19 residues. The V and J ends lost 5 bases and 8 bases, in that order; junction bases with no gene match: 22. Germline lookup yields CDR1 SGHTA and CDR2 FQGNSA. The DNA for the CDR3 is TGTGCCAGCAGCCTCCGGTCACTAGCGGTACCCAAAACGGCGGGGGAGCTGTTTTTT. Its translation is CASSLRSLAVPKTAGELFF.

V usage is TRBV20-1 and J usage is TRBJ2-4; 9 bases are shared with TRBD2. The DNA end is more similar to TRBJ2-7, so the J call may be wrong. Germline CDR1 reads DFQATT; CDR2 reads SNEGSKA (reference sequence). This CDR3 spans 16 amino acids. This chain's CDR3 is CSARWGRVAGAYEQYF. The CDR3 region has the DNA TGCAGTGCTAGGTGGGGTCGAGTAGCGGGAGCCTACGAGCAGTACTTC.

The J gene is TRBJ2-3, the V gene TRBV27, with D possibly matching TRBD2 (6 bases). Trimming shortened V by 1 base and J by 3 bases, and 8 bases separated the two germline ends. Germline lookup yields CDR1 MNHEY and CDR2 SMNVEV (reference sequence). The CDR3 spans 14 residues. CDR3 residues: CASSLFRGTDTQYF. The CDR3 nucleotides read TGTGCCAGCAGTTTATTTCGGGGGACAGATACGCAGTATTTT.

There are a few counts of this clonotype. The CDR3: CASSYLDRRGNQPQHF. The CDR3 nucleotides read TGTGCCAGCAGTTACTTGGACAGGAGAGGCAATCAGCCCCAGCATTTT. This rearrangement joins TRBV6-2 or TRBV6-3 to TRBJ1-5; 7 bases agree with TRBD1. Germline V gives CDR1 MNHEY, CDR2 SVGEGT. This CDR3 comprises 16 residues. Losses at the gene ends were 1 base for V and 2 bases for J; bases not matched to a gene: 5.

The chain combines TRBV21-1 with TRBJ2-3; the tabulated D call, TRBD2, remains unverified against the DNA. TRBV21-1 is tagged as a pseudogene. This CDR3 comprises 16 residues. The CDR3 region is CASSKKTSGSTDTQYF. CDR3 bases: TGTGCCAGCAGCAAAAAAACTAGCGGGAGCACAGATACGCAGTATTTT.

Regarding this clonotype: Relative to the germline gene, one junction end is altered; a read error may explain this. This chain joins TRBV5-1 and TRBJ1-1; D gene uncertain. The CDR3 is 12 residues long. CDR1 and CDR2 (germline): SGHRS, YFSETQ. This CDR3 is CASSLVDQEVFF. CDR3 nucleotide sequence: TGCGCCAGCAGCTTGGTGGACCAAGAAGTTTTCTTT.

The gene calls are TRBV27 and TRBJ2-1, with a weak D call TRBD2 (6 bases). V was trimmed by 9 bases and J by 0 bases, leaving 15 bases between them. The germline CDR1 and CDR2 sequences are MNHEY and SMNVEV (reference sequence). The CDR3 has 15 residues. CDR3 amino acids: CASTRGDPSYNEQFF. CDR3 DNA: TGTGCCAGTACTCGCGGGGACCCCTCCTACAATGAGCAGTTCTTC.

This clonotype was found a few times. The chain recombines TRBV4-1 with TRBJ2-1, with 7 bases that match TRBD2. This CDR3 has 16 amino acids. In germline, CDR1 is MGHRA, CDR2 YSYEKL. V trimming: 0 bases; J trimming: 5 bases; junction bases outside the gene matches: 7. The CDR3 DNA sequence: TGCGCCAGCAGCCAAGATCGGGGGGTCATCCACAATGAGCAGTTCTTC. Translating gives CASSQDRGVIHNEQFF.

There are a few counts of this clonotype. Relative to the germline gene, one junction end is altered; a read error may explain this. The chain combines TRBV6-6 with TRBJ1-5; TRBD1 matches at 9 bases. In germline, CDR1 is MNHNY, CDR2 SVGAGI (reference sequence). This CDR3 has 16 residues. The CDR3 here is CASSGGQGMGNQPLHF. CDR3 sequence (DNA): TGTGCCAGCAGTGGAGGACAGGGGATGGGCAATCAGCCCCTGCATTTT.

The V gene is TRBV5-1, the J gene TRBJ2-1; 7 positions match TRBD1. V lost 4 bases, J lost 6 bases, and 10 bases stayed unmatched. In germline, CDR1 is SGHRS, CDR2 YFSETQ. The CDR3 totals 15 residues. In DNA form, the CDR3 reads TGCGCCAGCAGCGTGGGACAGTCGTCCCTCAATGAGCAGTTCTTC. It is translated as CASSVGQSSLNEQFF. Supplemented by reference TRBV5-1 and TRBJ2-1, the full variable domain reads KAGVTQTPRYLIKTRGQQVTLSCSPISGHRSVSWYQQTPGQGLQFLFEYFSETQRNKGNFPGRFSGRQFSNSRSEMNVSTLELGDSALYLCASSVGQSSLNEQFFGPGTRLTVL.

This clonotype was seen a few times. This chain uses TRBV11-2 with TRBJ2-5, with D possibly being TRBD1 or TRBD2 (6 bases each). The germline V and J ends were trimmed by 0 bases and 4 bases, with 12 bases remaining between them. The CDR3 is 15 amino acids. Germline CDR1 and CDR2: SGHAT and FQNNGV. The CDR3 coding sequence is TGTGCCAGCAGCTTAGACAAGGGGGGAAGAGAGACCCAGTACTTC. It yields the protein CASSLDKGGRETQYF.

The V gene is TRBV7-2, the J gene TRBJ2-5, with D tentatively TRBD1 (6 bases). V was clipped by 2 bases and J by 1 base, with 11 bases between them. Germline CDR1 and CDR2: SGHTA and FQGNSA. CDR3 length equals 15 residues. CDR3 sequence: CASSLTGQTQETQYF. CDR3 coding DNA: TGTGCCAGCAGCTTAACCGGACAGACCCAAGAGACCCAGTACTTC.

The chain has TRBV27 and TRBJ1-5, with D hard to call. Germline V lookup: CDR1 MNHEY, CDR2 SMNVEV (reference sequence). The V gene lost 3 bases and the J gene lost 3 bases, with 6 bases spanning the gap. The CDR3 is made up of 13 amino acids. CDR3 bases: TGTGCCAGCAGTTTCGACACCAATCAGCCCCAGCATTTT. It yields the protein CASSFDTNQPQHF.

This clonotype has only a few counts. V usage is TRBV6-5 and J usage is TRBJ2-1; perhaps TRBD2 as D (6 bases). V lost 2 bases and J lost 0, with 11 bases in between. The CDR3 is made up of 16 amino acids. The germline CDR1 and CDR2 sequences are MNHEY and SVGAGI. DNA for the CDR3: TGTGCCAGCAGTTACGAGGCGGGGCGCTCCTACAATGAGCAGTTCTTC. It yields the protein CASSYEAGRSYNEQFF.

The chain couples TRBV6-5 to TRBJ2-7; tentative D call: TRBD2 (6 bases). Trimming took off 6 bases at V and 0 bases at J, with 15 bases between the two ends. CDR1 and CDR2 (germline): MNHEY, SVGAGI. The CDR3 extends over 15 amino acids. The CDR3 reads CASRAVGGDSYEQYF. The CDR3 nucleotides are TGTGCCAGCAGGGCGGTCGGCGGGGACTCCTACGAGCAGTACTTC.

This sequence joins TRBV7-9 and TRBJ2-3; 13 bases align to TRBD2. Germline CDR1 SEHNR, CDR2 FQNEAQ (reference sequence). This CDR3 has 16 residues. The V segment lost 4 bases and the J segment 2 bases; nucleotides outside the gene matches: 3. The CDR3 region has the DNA TGTGCCAGCAGCTCGGGACTAGCGGGACACACAGATACGCAGTATTTT. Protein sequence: CASSSGLAGHTDTQYF.

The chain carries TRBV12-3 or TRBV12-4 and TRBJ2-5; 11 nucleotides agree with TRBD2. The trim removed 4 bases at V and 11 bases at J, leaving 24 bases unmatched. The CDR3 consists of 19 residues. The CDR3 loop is CASSSVRGSGRGGGYGQYF. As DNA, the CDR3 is TGTGCCAGCAGTTCCGTCCGGGGTAGCGGGAGGGGTGGCGGCTACGGGCAGTACTTC.

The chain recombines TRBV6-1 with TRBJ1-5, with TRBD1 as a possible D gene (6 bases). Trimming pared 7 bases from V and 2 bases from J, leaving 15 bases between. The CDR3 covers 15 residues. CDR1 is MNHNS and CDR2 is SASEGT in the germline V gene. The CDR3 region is CASTQGGAGNQPQHF. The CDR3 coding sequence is TGTGCCAGCACCCAAGGGGGGGCCGGCAATCAGCCCCAGCATTTT.

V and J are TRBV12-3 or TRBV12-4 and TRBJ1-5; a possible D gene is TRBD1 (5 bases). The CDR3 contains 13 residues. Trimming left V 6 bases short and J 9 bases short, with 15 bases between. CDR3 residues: CASSRDRFLPQHF. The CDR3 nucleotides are TGTGCCAGCAGCCGGGACCGATTTCTGCCCCAGCATTTT.

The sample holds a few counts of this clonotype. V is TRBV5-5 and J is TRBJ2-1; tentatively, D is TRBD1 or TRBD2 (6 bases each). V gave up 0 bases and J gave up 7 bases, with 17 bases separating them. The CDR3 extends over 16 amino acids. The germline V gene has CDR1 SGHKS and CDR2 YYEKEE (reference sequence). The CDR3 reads CASSLGPRGLNNEQFF. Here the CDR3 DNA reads TGTGCCAGCAGCTTGGGTCCCCGGGGGCTGAATAATGAGCAGTTCTTC.

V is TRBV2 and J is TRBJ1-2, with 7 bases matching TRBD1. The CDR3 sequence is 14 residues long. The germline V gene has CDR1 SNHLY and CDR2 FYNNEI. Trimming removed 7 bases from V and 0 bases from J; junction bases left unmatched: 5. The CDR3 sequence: CASTEGTANYGYTF. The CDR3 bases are TGTGCCAGCACAGAAGGGACAGCTAACTATGGCTACACCTTC.

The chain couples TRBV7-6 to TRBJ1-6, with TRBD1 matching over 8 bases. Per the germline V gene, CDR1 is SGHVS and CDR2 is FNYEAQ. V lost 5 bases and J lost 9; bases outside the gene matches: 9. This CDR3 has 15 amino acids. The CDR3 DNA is TGTGCCAGCAGCACCTCAGGGGGCTCGGGTTCACCCCTCCACTTT. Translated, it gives CASSTSGGSGSPLHF. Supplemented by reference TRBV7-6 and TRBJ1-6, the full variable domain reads GAGVSQSPRYKVTKRGQDVALRCDPISGHVSLYWYRQALGQGPEFLTYFNYEAQQDKSGLPNDRFSAERPEGSISTLTIQRTEQRDSAMYRCASSTSGGSGSPLHFGNGTRLTVT.

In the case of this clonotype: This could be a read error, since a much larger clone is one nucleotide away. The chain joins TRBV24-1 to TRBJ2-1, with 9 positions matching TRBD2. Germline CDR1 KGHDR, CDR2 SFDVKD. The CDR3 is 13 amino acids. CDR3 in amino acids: CASRTSAGGERFF. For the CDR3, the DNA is TGTGCCTCCCGGACTAGCGCTGGCGGTGAGCGGTTCTTC.